This passage covers 13 T cell receptor beta chains from one sample sequenced in a study of beta chain features in type 1 diabetes (dated by TCRdb to about 2018). For these TCRs, the target antigens are not known. Library generation was performed with the immunoSEQ multiplex PCR assay. The entire isolated RNA was reverse transcribed using the High Capacity cDNA Reverse Transcription Kit, and thus expressed TCRB transcripts were sequenced. TCRdb re-hosts the immuneACCESS table, in-frame sequences only. Its copies lack some clones; in the studies checked, an unresolved V gene accounts for under half of them, and the cause for the rest is not known. Present in this sample are some 240,000 clones, more than 15% of which were seen just once. The top ten constitute about 0.092% of the sample. What the study reported, not specific to this receptor: A moderate but significant shortening of TCRB CDR3 length was observed in type 1 diabetes patients in all four CD4+ subsets.

Sequences were obtained from naive CD4+ T cells from blood. The sample's cell subset or site label, decoded: true naive CD4+ T cells. The origin of the receptors is a man aged 25-45 years with type 1 diabetes.

The rearrangement joins TRBV4-2 to TRBJ2-1, with TRBD1 matching 9 bases. The CDR3 length is 17 residues. J lost 2 bases, V lost 3 bases, and 8 bases had no gene match. Per germline, CDR1 LGHNA and CDR2 YNFKEQ. The CDR3 spells CASSQSYRDRAYNEQFF. Written as DNA, the CDR3 is TGTGCCAGCAGCCAGAGCTACCGGGACAGGGCCTACAATGAGCAGTTCTTC.

This clone was seen a handful of times. The CDR3 coding sequence is TGCGCCAGCAGCTTAGGGGTAACCTACAATGAGCAGTTCTTC. Translated, it gives CASSLGVTYNEQFF. The gene calls are TRBV5-1 and TRBJ2-1; possible D gene TRBD1, 5 bases. CDR3 size: 14 residues. V lost 2 bases, J lost 2 bases, and 8 bases lay in between. The germline gives CDR1 SGHRS, CDR2 YFSETQ.

The chain recombines TRBV25-1 with TRBJ2-2; 7 positions agree with TRBD1. Germline assignment: CDR1 MGHDK and CDR2 SYGVNS. V shed 5 bases, J shed 1 base, and the junction held 4 bases outside the gene matches. CDR3 length: 15 residues. The CDR3 DNA sequence: TGTGCCAGCAGTTTCCAGGGGGTGAACACCGGGGAGCTGTTTTTT. Its translation: CASSFQGVNTGELFF.

This clone was counted a few times. The rearrangement links TRBV5-1 to TRBJ2-3; weak D call: TRBD2 (6 bases). V lost 4 bases to trimming and J lost 7 bases, with 10 bases between them. Germline V gene lookup returns CDR1 SGHRS and CDR2 YFSETQ. The CDR3 has 12 residues. CDR3 residues: CASSPGEYTQYF. CDR3 nucleotides: TGCGCCAGCAGCCCGGGGGAATATACGCAGTATTTT.

This clone was counted between two and nine times. The chain recombines TRBV7-2 with TRBJ2-7, with a tentative D call TRBD1 (5 bases). The germline gives CDR1 SGHTA, CDR2 FQGNSA. This CDR3 region has 16 residues. V gave up 1 base and J gave up 4 bases, with 17 bases separating them. The CDR3 is CASSLVPADITYEQYF. CDR3 DNA: TGTGCCAGCAGCTTAGTCCCCGCGGACATAACGTACGAGCAGTACTTC.

This clone was counted between two and nine times. The chain links TRBV27 to TRBJ2-5, with D unresolved. The CDR3 length is 13 residues. CDR1 and CDR2 (germline): MNHEY, SMNVEV (reference sequence). Trimming pared 1 base from V and 4 bases from J, leaving 7 bases between. The CDR3 sequence is CASSLFPAETQYF. The CDR3 DNA follows: TGTGCCAGCAGTTTATTTCCGGCAGAGACCCAGTACTTC.

Only a few counts were recorded for this clone. The chain has TRBV2 and TRBJ2-5, with 10 bases matching TRBD2. From germline, CDR1 is SNHLY and CDR2 FYNNEI. The length of the CDR3 is 13 residues. Germline trimming cut 7 bases from V and 4 bases from J; bases unmatched to any gene: 3. For the CDR3, the DNA is TGTGCCAGCAAGCGGGAGGGCCCAGAGACCCAGTACTTC. The encoded protein is CASKREGPETQYF. The full variable domain, its missing parts supplied by reference TRBV2 and TRBJ2-5, is EPEVTQTPSHQVTQMGQEVILRCVPISNHLYFYWYRQILGQKVEFLVSFYNNEISEKSEIFDDQFSVERPDGSNFTLKIRSTKLEDSAMYFCASKREGPETQYFGPGTRLLVL.

A few counts support this clone. This CDR3 is also generated by other DNA sequences in the sample. The V gene is TRBV29-1, the J gene TRBJ2-7, with 10 nucleotides matching TRBD2. With 5 bases clipped from V and 2 bases from J, the junction kept 3 bases outside the gene matches. Per the germline V gene, CDR1 is SQVTM and CDR2 is ANQGSEA. The CDR3 runs to 13 residues. DNA for the CDR3: TGCAGCGTTCGGACTAGCGGTACCTACGAGCAGTACTTC. This codes for CSVRTSGTYEQYF.

The chain uses TRBV6-5 and TRBJ2-1, with D uncertain. Trimming cost V 6 bases and J 9 bases, with 18 bases left between them. The CDR3 loop spans 14 amino acids. The germline V gene encodes CDR1 MNHEY and CDR2 SVGAGI. The CDR3 region has the DNA TGTGCCAGCAGGCCCAACGTCGTAGTGTCTGAGCAGTTCTTC. This gives the protein CASRPNVVVSEQFF.

A few counts support this clone. This chain uses TRBV5-1 with TRBJ2-5; 7 nucleotides align to TRBD1. From germline, CDR1 is SGHRS and CDR2 YFSETQ. The CDR3 loop spans 15 amino acids. V lost 5 bases and J lost 1; bases outside the gene matches: 8. The CDR3 region is CASSSTGTVQETQYF. The CDR3 coding sequence is TGCGCCAGCAGTTCCACCGGGACAGTCCAAGAGACCCAGTACTTC.

V is TRBV30 and J is TRBJ2-7, with 7 bases lining up with TRBD1. J lost 4 bases, V lost 2 bases, and 5 bases had no gene match. Per germline, CDR1 GTSNPN and CDR2 SVGIG (reference sequence). This CDR3 contains 13 residues. CDR3 sequence reads: CAWSRGQIYEQYF. CDR3 DNA: TGTGCCTGGAGTAGGGGACAGATTTACGAGCAGTACTTC.

This clone occurred a few times. The V call is TRBV29-1, the J call TRBJ1-1; D unclear. Trimming stripped 5 bases from V and 1 base from J, with 14 bases between. The CDR3 runs 14 residues. Per the germline V gene, CDR1 is SQVTM and CDR2 is ANQGSEA. The CDR3: CSVRGIEGNTEAFF. Here the CDR3 DNA reads TGCAGCGTTAGAGGGATCGAGGGGAACACTGAAGCTTTCTTT.

The J gene is TRBJ1-4, the V gene TRBV9; TRBD1 matches 7 bases. Germline CDR1 reads SGDLS; CDR2 reads YYNGEE. CDR3 size: 14 residues. V trimming: 3 bases; J trimming: 5 bases; junction bases outside the gene matches: 4. The CDR3 nucleotides are TGTGCCAGCAGCGCAAGACAGGGCAATGAAAAACTGTTTTTT. Translation: CASSARQGNEKLFF. Supplemented by reference TRBV9 and TRBJ1-4, the full variable domain reads DSGVTQTPKHLITATGQRVTLRCSPRSGDLSVYWYQQSLDQGLQFLIQYYNGEERAKGNILERFSAQQFPDLHSELNLSSLELGDSALYFCASSARQGNEKLFFGSGTQLSVL.